A selection of T cell receptor beta chains follows, all from one sample in a study of blood T cells in healthy people across ages. A single record per CDR3 protein comes from TCRdb applying MiXCR to the 5' RACE reads. The sample carries approximately 2,000,000 distinct CDR3 sequences, 35% to 50% recorded once. Sequencing was done on a sample of blood. The receptors here all came from a human donor in good health. CDR3s include the opening cysteine and the closing phenylalanine or tryptophan. The D gene is left open where the match is weak. Not every row has a clone size; where given, it reads once, few, many or a size class.

.,TRBJ2-7,TRBV5-1,many,CASSLGSDPYEQYF,TGCGCCAGCAGCTTGGGTAGCGATCCCTACGAGCAGTACTTC
TRBD1,TRBJ1-2,TRBV29-1,.,CSVKPGQGVGYTF,TGCAGCGTCAAACCGGGACAGGGGGTCGGCTACACCTTC
.,TRBJ1-2,TRBV9,few,CASSVDTNYGYTF,TGTGCCAGCAGCGTGGACACTAACTATGGCTACACCTTC
.,TRBJ1-4,TRBV6-1,.,CASGGWRLIRAEKLFF,TGTGCCAGCGGGGGGTGGCGGCTGATCCGGGCTGAAAAACTGTTTTTT
.,TRBJ2-3,TRBV2,few,CALGVAGPADTQYF,TGTGCTCTTGGGGTGGCAGGCCCTGCAGATACGCAGTATTTT
.,TRBJ2-5,TRBV6-8,few,CASSYLSGVETQYF,TGTGCCAGCAGTTACCTGTCGGGGGTAGAGACCCAGTACTTC
.,TRBJ1-5,TRBV2,.,CASNRAADYSYQHF,TGTGCCAGCAATAGGGCAGCGGATTATTCTTACCAGCATTTT
TRBD1,TRBJ1-6,TRBV28,few,CASSLIASGTGGSSPLHF,TGTGCCAGCAGCTTAATCGCCTCCGGGACAGGGGGTTCTTCACCCCTCCACTTT
.,TRBJ1-1,TRBV6-5,.,CASSTLGGETEAFF,TGTGCCAGCAGTACCCTGGGGGGGGAGACTGAAGCTTTCTTT
.,TRBJ1-4,TRBV9,few,CASSEGGLGEKLFF,TGTGCCAGCAGCGAAGGGGGTTTAGGTGAAAAACTGTTTTTT
TRBD2,TRBJ2-2,TRBV20-1,.,CSARDWSGENTGELFF,TGCAGTGCTAGAGATTGGAGCGGGGAGAACACCGGGGAGCTGTTTTTT
TRBD2,TRBJ2-1,TRBV9,.,CASSGAGGPSKSYNEQFF,TGTGCCAGCAGCGGAGCGGGGGGGCCTTCAAAGTCCTACAATGAGCAGTTCTTC
TRBD1,TRBJ2-7,TRBV12-3/TRBV12-4,.,CASGTDVPYEQYF,TGTGCCAGCGGGACAGACGTTCCCTACGAGCAGTACTTC
TRBD1,TRBJ1-5,TRBV7-2,.,CASSLDRGPGQGYQPQHF,TGTGCCAGCAGCTTAGATCGGGGGCCGGGACAGGGGTATCAGCCCCAGCATTTT
.,TRBJ1-2,TRBV3-1,few,CASSQDLGQGGYGYTF,TGTGCCAGCAGCCAAGATCTGGGGCAGGGTGGCTATGGCTACACCTTC
.,TRBJ1-1,TRBV29-1,.,CSVDGDSTEAFF,TGCAGCGTTGACGGCGATAGCACTGAAGCTTTCTTT
TRBD1,TRBJ2-7,TRBV5-1,.,CASSLMTGGSYEQYF,TGCGCCAGCAGCTTGATGACAGGGGGCTCCTACGAGCAGTACTTC
TRBD1,TRBJ2-7,TRBV9,few,CASSVGTGGLYEQYF,TGTGCCAGCAGCGTAGGGACAGGGGGCTTATACGAGCAGTACTTC
.,TRBJ2-7,TRBV7-2,many,CASSGGGLDYEQYF,TGTGCCAGCAGCGGTGGGGGACTTGACTACGAGCAGTACTTC
.,TRBJ2-1,TRBV20-1,few,CSAQTPGAILGEQFF,TGCAGTGCTCAAACGCCCGGGGCCATACTAGGGGAGCAGTTCTTC
TRBD1,TRBJ2-7,TRBV10-3,few,CAISEWTGGSYEQYF,TGTGCCATCAGTGAATGGACAGGGGGTTCCTACGAGCAGTACTTC
TRBD2,TRBJ2-1,TRBV9,.,CASSVVTGGTQFF,TGTGCCAGCAGCGTAGTTACGGGGGGGACGCAGTTCTTC
.,TRBJ2-5,TRBV27,few,CASSFKGAGLGWEQYF,TGTGCCAGCAGTTTTAAAGGGGCAGGGCTAGGATGGGAGCAGTACTTC
TRBD1,TRBJ1-2,TRBV20-1,few,CSARDPGQGDYGYTF,TGCAGTGCTAGAGACCCCGGACAGGGGGACTATGGCTACACCTTC
TRBD2,TRBJ2-7,TRBV4-1,few,CASSSASGPYEQYF,TGCGCCAGCAGCAGCGCTAGCGGGCCCTACGAGCAGTACTTC
TRBD1,TRBJ2-1,TRBV5-1,.,CASSSGTVPNEQFF,TGCGCCAGCAGCTCCGGGACAGTACCCAATGAGCAGTTCTTC
TRBD1,TRBJ2-7,TRBV28,.,CASPESGTGYYEQYF,TGTGCCAGCCCAGAGTCAGGGACAGGGTACTACGAGCAGTACTTC
.,TRBJ2-1,TRBV9,.,CASSAEDGDIEQFF,TGTGCCAGCAGCGCCGAAGATGGGGACATTGAGCAGTTCTTC
.,TRBJ1-2,TRBV7-2,few,CASSLALDGTAFYGYTF,TGTGCCAGCAGCTTAGCGCTAGATGGGACTGCGTTCTATGGCTACACCTTC
TRBD1,TRBJ2-7,TRBV4-1,.,CASSQENQGAPYEQYF,TGCGCCAGCAGCCAAGAGAATCAGGGGGCACCCTACGAGCAGTACTTC
.,TRBJ2-3,TRBV27,.,CASSWGTFDTQYF,TGTGCCAGCAGTTGGGGTACATTTGATACGCAGTATTTT
TRBD2,TRBJ2-3,TRBV30,few,CAWSRSRGDFTDTQYF,TGTGCCTGGAGTAGGTCGCGGGGGGATTTCACAGATACGCAGTATTTT
TRBD1,TRBJ1-2,TRBV29-1,few,CSANLQGAWKNGYTF,TGCAGCGCTAACTTACAGGGGGCTTGGAAGAATGGCTACACCTTC
TRBD2,TRBJ2-7,TRBV20-1,.,CSARLRLAGFGEQYF,TGCAGTGCTAGACTTAGACTAGCGGGGTTTGGTGAGCAGTACTTC
.,TRBJ1-2,TRBV28,.,CASSHRADRNYGYTF,TGTGCCAGCAGTCACAGGGCCGATCGCAACTATGGCTACACCTTC
.,TRBJ2-1,TRBV19,.,CASRLMNEQFF,TGTGCCAGTAGGTTGATGAATGAGCAGTTCTTC
TRBD1,TRBJ1-1,TRBV29-1,few,CSVDRGINTEAFF,TGCAGCGTAGACAGGGGTATCAACACTGAAGCTTTCTTT
.,TRBJ2-5,TRBV4-1,many,CASSHSGLVKRETQYF,TGCGCCAGCAGCCATTCCGGACTGGTCAAAAGGGAGACCCAGTACTTC
.,TRBJ2-3,TRBV4-3,.,CASSQDAPGTLTDTQYF,TGCGCCAGCAGCCAAGATGCGCCAGGGACACTCACAGATACGCAGTATTTT
.,TRBJ1-6,TRBV27,once,CASSFSDTQYNSPLHF,TGTGCCAGCAGTTTCTCAGACACACAATATAATTCACCCCTCCACTTT
.,TRBJ1-4,TRBV7-8,few,CASTRGRKNEKLFF,TGTGCCAGCACCCGAGGCCGGAAAAATGAAAAACTGTTTTTT
TRBD1,TRBJ2-1,TRBV7-6,.,CAIRGRYNEQFF,TGTGCCATCAGGGGGCGATACAATGAGCAGTTCTTC
TRBD1,TRBJ2-2,TRBV7-6,.,CASSLGAGGARTGELFF,TGTGCCAGCAGCTTAGGGGCAGGGGGAGCGCGGACCGGGGAGCTGTTTTTT
.,TRBJ2-7,TRBV5-1,few,CASSLHRDTYSYEQYF,TGCGCCAGCAGTTTACATCGGGACACCTACTCCTACGAGCAGTACTTC
TRBD2,TRBJ2-1,TRBV29-1,.,CSVEKTSGDYYAKQFF,TGCAGCGTTGAAAAGACTAGCGGGGACTACTACGCTAAGCAGTTCTTC
TRBD1,TRBJ2-7,TRBV15,.,CAASRDRVYEQYF,TGTGCCGCCAGCCGGGACAGGGTCTACGAGCAGTACTTC
TRBD2,TRBJ2-1,TRBV7-2,.,CASSQTSGGFNEQFF,TGTGCCAGCAGCCAGACTAGCGGGGGATTTAATGAGCAGTTCTTC
TRBD2,TRBJ2-5,TRBV20-1,few,CSAPPSGGQETQYF,TGCAGTGCTCCCCCTAGCGGGGGTCAGGAGACCCAGTACTTC
.,TRBJ1-2,TRBV12-3/TRBV12-4,few,CASSFETGFNYGYTF,TGTGCCAGCAGTTTCGAGACAGGCTTTAACTATGGCTACACCTTC
.,TRBJ1-2,TRBV20-1,.,CSARDRVGHGYTF,TGCAGTGCTAGAGACAGGGTCGGGCATGGCTACACCTTT
TRBD2,TRBJ2-7,TRBV13,.,CASSPGTSELYEQYF,TGTGCCAGCAGCCCCGGGACTAGCGAATTGTACGAGCAGTACTTC
TRBD1,TRBJ1-1,TRBV20-1,few,CSARPPTGSAEAFF,TGCAGTGCTAGACCCCCGACAGGGTCGGCTGAAGCTTTCTTT
TRBD2,TRBJ2-1,TRBV11-2,.,CAGSQGLAGGSGDEQFF,TGTGCCGGCAGCCAGGGACTAGCGGGGGGGTCCGGGGATGAGCAGTTCTTC
.,TRBJ1-5,TRBV7-2,.,CASSLVSEAPQHF,TGTGCCAGCAGCTTAGTTTCAGAGGCTCCCCAGCATTTT
.,TRBJ2-5,TRBV5-1,.,CASTVLTVEETQYF,TGCGCCAGCACGGTGCTTACCGTTGAGGAGACCCAGTACTTC
.,TRBJ2-5,TRBV7-2,few,CASSPEGVRVGTQYF,TGTGCCAGCAGCCCGGAGGGAGTGAGAGTCGGGACCCAGTACTTC
TRBD1,TRBJ1-5,TRBV2,once,CASSVNWDRGGDSNQPQHF,TGTGCCAGCAGCGTGAACTGGGACAGGGGTGGAGACAGCAATCAGCCCCAGCATTTT